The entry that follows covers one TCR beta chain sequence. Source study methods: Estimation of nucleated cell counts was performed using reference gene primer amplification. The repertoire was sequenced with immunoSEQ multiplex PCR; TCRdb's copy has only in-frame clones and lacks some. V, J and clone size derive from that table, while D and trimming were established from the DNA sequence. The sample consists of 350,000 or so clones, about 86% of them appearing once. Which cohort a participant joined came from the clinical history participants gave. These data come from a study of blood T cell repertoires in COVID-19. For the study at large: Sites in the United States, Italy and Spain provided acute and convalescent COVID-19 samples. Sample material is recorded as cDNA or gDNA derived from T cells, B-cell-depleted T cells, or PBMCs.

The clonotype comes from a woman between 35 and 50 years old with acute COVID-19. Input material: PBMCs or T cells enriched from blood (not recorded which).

CDR3 in DNA: TGTGCCAGCGGATCGGGTATGGGAGACTATGGCTACACCTTC. Translation gives CASGSGMGDYGYTF. The J gene is TRBJ1-2, the V gene TRBV27; D not resolved. V was trimmed by 8 bases and J by 3 bases, leaving 16 bases between them. Germline V lookup: CDR1 MNHEY, CDR2 SMNVEV (reference sequence). The CDR3 has 14 residues.